This entry lists 7 T cell receptor beta chains sequenced from one sample in a study of Ad26.COV2.S vaccination and SARS-CoV-2 variants. This table comes from immunoSEQ multiplex PCR, and its TCRdb copy is limited to in-frame clones, with some not included. This table has over 110,000 clones, roughly 89% appearing once. The specimen comprised peripheral blood, sampled after recovery from COVID-19. Source of these receptors: a human donor who had recovered from COVID-19.

This clone was counted a few times. The V call is TRBV7-9, the J call TRBJ2-7; perhaps TRBD1 as D (6 bases). This CDR3 has 14 amino acids. Germline CDR1 and CDR2: SEHNR and FQNEAQ (reference sequence). The V and J ends lost 4 bases and 5 bases respectively, with 15 bases between them. CDR3: CASSSGDGKNEQYF. Here the CDR3 DNA reads TGTGCCAGCAGCTCAGGGGACGGAAAGAACGAGCAGTACTTC.

V is TRBV19 and J is TRBJ1-3; no reliable D call. Looked up from germline, CDR1 is LNHDA and CDR2 is SQIVND (reference sequence). The CDR3 loop spans 13 amino acids. Trimming shortened V by 5 bases and J by 0 bases, and 5 bases separated the two germline ends. The CDR3, as DNA: TGTGCCAGTAGTGTGATCTCTGGAAACACCATATATTTT. Protein product: CASSVISGNTIYF.

This clone has a single count. The chain uses TRBV7-2 and TRBJ2-1; the D gene is possibly TRBD2 (6 bases). The germline V gene has CDR1 SGHTA and CDR2 FQGNSA. The CDR3 sequence is 11 residues long. V was clipped by 5 bases and J by 13 bases, with 12 bases between them. The CDR3 DNA sequence: TGTGCCAGCAGCCCGGGACTTTTACAGTTCTTC. Its protein product is CASSPGLLQFF. The complete variable domain, with remaining parts taken from reference TRBV7-2 and TRBJ2-1, reads GAGVSQSPSNKVTEKGKDVELRCDPISGHTALYWYRQSLGQGLEFLIYFQGNSAPDKSGLPSDRFSAERTGGSVSTLTIQRTQQEDSAVYLCASSPGLLQFFGPGTRLTVL.

The rearrangement joins TRBV5-1 to TRBJ2-5; D uncertain. This CDR3 has 13 amino acids. The germline gives CDR1 SGHRS, CDR2 YFSETQ. Between the trimmed V and J ends, which lost 5 bases and 4 bases, there was a span of 12 bases. CDR3 loop: CASSSISGETQYF. In nucleotides, the CDR3 is TGCGCCAGCAGTTCAATATCCGGAGAGACCCAGTACTTC. The variable domain in full, completed from reference TRBV5-1 and TRBJ2-5, reads KAGVTQTPRYLIKTRGQQVTLSCSPISGHRSVSWYQQTPGQGLQFLFEYFSETQRNKGNFPGRFSGRQFSNSRSEMNVSTLELGDSALYLCASSSISGETQYFGPGTRLLVL.

V gene TRBV28 combines with J gene TRBJ1-1; no firm D call. The CDR3 sequence is 11 residues long. The germline V gene encodes CDR1 MDHEN and CDR2 SYDVKM. The V and J ends lost 6 bases and 8 bases respectively, with 10 bases between them. CDR3 residues: CASRGEPEAFF. The CDR3 nucleotides read TGTGCCAGCAGGGGTGAGCCCGAAGCTTTCTTT.

This chain links TRBV11-2 with TRBJ1-1; weak D call: TRBD1 (5 bases). Looked up from germline, CDR1 is SGHAT and CDR2 is FQNNGV. This CDR3 has 15 residues. Trimming pared 1 base from V and 1 base from J, leaving 10 bases between. DNA of the CDR3: TGTGCCAGCAGCTTAGTGCGGGGACCGAACACTGAAGCTTTCTTT. Protein sequence: CASSLVRGPNTEAFF.

CDR3 nucleotides: TGCGCCAGCAGCTTGGAGAGCTCCTATAATTCACCCCTCCACTTT. It is translated as CASSLESSYNSPLHF. The chain is built from TRBV5-1 and TRBJ1-6; D gene unclear. The CDR3 contains 15 residues. The V gene lost 0 bases and the J gene lost 0 bases, with 4 bases spanning the gap. CDR1 is SGHRS, CDR2 YFSETQ, per germline. Combining the CDR3 with reference TRBV5-1 and TRBJ1-6 gives the whole variable domain KAGVTQTPRYLIKTRGQQVTLSCSPISGHRSVSWYQQTPGQGLQFLFEYFSETQRNKGNFPGRFSGRQFSNSRSEMNVSTLELGDSALYLCASSLESSYNSPLHFGNGTRLTVT.